This T cell receptor beta chain stems from a study of blood T cells in healthy people across ages (dated by TCRdb to the mid-2010s). In the study overall: In model experiments, template switching captured roughly one uniquely barcoded TCR beta cDNA molecule for every two T cells. Using deep sequencing normalized with unique cDNA molecular identifiers, the study measured how TCR beta repertoire diversity changes with age. The donors were divided into four age groups: young (average about 15 years), middle-aged (approximately 39), aged (under 70) and long-lived (about 80). To avoid experimental bias, donors of different ages were randomly spread across the sequencing lanes. Two additional independent replicas of 1 million unique cDNA reads from the same blood draw were analyzed for two donors (one aged 18 to 30 and one aged 80 or older). Points the paper makes about the study in general: Estimates of total diversity from one million sequenced T cells were regarded as lower bounds and underestimates. The long-lived group showed more naive CD4+ T cells, fewer expanded clones and increased TCR diversity than the aged group, suggesting age selection. Observed TCR beta diversity correlated strongly with the percentage of naive T cells measured by flow cytometry. Observed TCR beta diversity per million T cells fell roughly linearly with age, and a significant reduction was already apparent by age roughly 40. Donor CMV infection status was unknown, potentially confounding age-related changes in expanded clonotypes. Conclusive comparison of naive and antigen-experienced compartments was prevented by the profiling of bulk unsorted PBMCs.

Concerning this clonotype: It has no known antigen specificity. Base qualities are not recorded, but no much larger clone differs from it by a single base.

Library preparation employed 5' RACE. This sample was sequenced with an Illumina HiSeq 2500. A second PCR of about 7 to 12 cycles was run with a J-beta primer mix and a sample-barcoded 5' primer. A template-switch 5' adaptor carrying 12 random nucleotides introduced a unique molecular identifier onto each TCR beta cDNA molecule. Each sample yielded at least 2.5 million CDR3-containing paired-end reads. First-strand cDNA synthesis was performed from all RNA using the Mint cDNA synthesis kit, with priming by a TRBC-specific oligonucleotide. After uracil-DNA glycosylase treatment, a first 18-cycle PCR used universal primers M1SS and BC2_uni_R on all cDNA. Per the original workflow: Normalization of each sample was performed by random selection of 1 million high-quality reads, each carrying a distinct molecular identifier. Instead of being binned into consensus sequences, reads with shared molecular identifiers were discarded. CDR3 identification, clonotype clustering and error correction used MiTCR with a Q25 quality threshold and the strictest error-elimination algorithm. A nonparametric unseen species model with Euler transformation was used to estimate lower-bound total TCR beta diversity. TCRdb handled the public reads itself, with Q25 trimming in fastp and clone calling in MiXCR, and kept productive beta chains. Rows matching on CDR3 protein sequence are summarized as one entry with the most common DNA and genes. In this record, the V and J calls reflect TCRdb's handling and not the investigators' own analysis. For this sample the table gives 1.5 million to 2 million distinct CDR3 sequences, of which approximately 50% were detected only once. The ten largest clonotypes hold over 2% of the sample.

The donors were 40 or so Caucasian individuals from Russia, aged roughly 6 to 100 years, who were systemically healthy. About 9.8 milliliters of peripheral blood were drawn from each donor into EDTA-treated Vacutainer tubes. Ficoll-Paque density-gradient centrifugation was used to isolate PBMCs, with at least 6.5 million obtained per sample. Trizol reagent was used to extract total RNA from the PBMCs, yielding at least 5.5 micrograms per sample. For every donor, an aliquot of PBMCs went through flow cytometry to measure the percentages of naive CD45RAhigh/CD27high T cells. This receptor was identified in a woman in her thirties or forties in good health. What was sequenced was blood.

In nucleotide form, the sequence is TGCGCCAGCAGTGATGAGGATACGCAGTATTTT. This translates into CASSDEDTQYF. Here the chain combines TRBV10-1 and TRBJ2-3; too little of a D gene remains to name it. Between the V and J ends, shortened by 3 bases and 6 bases respectively, the junction contains 4 bases. The CDR3, from cysteine to phenylalanine, totals 11 residues. Just CDR3 DNA is preserved here, 33 bases in frame from base 1. As encoded in the germline V gene (reference sequence), CDR1 is WNHNN while CDR2 is SYGVQD.